A selection of T cell receptor beta chains follows, all from one sample in a study of identical twins. TCRdb itself ran the 5' RACE reads through MiXCR, one entry per CDR3 protein. The sample has 300,000 to 400,000 distinct CDR3 sequences; approximately 9.1% are singletons. The sample was naive T cells sorted from blood. All receptors come from a woman aged 50 to 65 in good health. Both conserved end residues are part of each CDR3. A D gene is named only where the DNA matches it firmly. Clone size is given for some rows only: seen once, a few or many times, or a class if the clone is expanded.

clone_size	v_call	d_call	j_call	cdr3_aa	cdr3_nt
few	TRBV9	TRBD1	TRBJ2-1	CASSVGVTGLFGEQFF	TGTGCCAGCAGCGTAGGTGTGACAGGGTTGTTTGGTGAGCAGTTCTTC
NA	TRBV6-5	NA	TRBJ2-6	CASTKGSGSGANVLTF	TGTGCCAGCACCAAAGGGAGCGGATCTGGGGCCAACGTCCTGACTTTC
NA	TRBV7-2	NA	TRBJ2-2	CASSQSSNTGELFF	TGTGCCAGCAGCCAATCCTCCAACACCGGGGAGCTGTTTTTT
few	TRBV4-2	TRBD2	TRBJ2-1	CASSSSGGNEQFF	TGTGCCAGCAGCTCTAGCGGGGGCAATGAGCAGTTCTTC
many	TRBV12-3/TRBV12-4	TRBD2	TRBJ2-3	CATLAGSTDTQYF	TGTGCCACCCTAGCGGGAAGCACAGATACGCAGTATTTT
many	TRBV27	NA	TRBJ2-1	CASSQPLAANEQFF	TGTGCCAGCAGCCAACCCTTGGCGGCTAATGAGCAGTTCTTC
many	TRBV15	TRBD2	TRBJ2-7	CASAASGGYEQYF	TGTGCCTCGGCGGCTAGCGGAGGCTACGAGCAGTACTTC
many	TRBV6-5	NA	TRBJ2-1	CASSTLKAGGTYNEQFF	TGTGCCAGCAGTACCCTGAAAGCCGGTGGGACTTACAATGAGCAGTTCTTC
NA	TRBV9	TRBD2	TRBJ2-7	CASSEGPGTIAYEQYF	TGTGCCAGCAGCGAGGGTCCCGGGACTATCGCCTACGAGCAGTACTTC
NA	TRBV20-1	TRBD2	TRBJ2-1	CSARWTGGGNEQFF	TGCAGTGCTAGATGGACGGGAGGGGGCAATGAGCAGTTCTTC
many	TRBV12-3/TRBV12-4	NA	TRBJ2-7	CASSPQLVGLYEQYF	TGTGCCAGCAGTCCTCAGCTTGTGGGCTTATACGAGCAGTACTTC
many	TRBV10-2	NA	TRBJ2-7	CASSESWGVQYF	TGCGCCAGCAGTGAGTCGTGGGGTGTGCAGTACTTC
many	TRBV3-1	NA	TRBJ2-1	CASSPSGNYNEQFF	TGTGCCAGCAGCCCCAGTGGTAACTACAATGAGCAGTTCTTC
many	TRBV5-1	TRBD1	TRBJ2-7	CASSRSEGQGTSEQYF	TGCGCCAGCAGCCGGAGTGAGGGACAGGGTACTTCCGAGCAGTACTTC
few	TRBV4-1	NA	TRBJ2-7	CASSQPRSGHYEQYF	TGCGCCAGCAGCCAACCACGTAGCGGCCATTACGAGCAGTACTTC
NA	TRBV27	NA	TRBJ1-1	CASSSSTGRYTEAFF	NA
NA	TRBV5-1	NA	TRBJ2-2	CASRGPGPANTGELFF	TGCGCCAGCAGGGGGCCAGGACCAGCGAACACCGGGGAGCTGTTTTTT
NA	TRBV5-6	NA	TRBJ1-1	CASSLRWLAQGTEAFF	TGTGCCAGCAGCTTGCGGTGGTTGGCTCAAGGGACTGAAGCTTTCTTT
many	TRBV7-7	TRBD2	TRBJ2-5	CASTPAGGSQETQYF	TGTGCTAGCACCCCAGCGGGAGGAAGTCAGGAGACCCAGTACTTC
few	TRBV24-1	TRBD2	TRBJ2-1	CATSGGLAGNLYNEQFF	TGTGCCACCAGTGGTGGACTAGCGGGAAACTTATACAATGAGCAGTTCTTC
many	TRBV9	NA	TRBJ2-1	CASSVVPDLSYNEQFF	TGTGCCAGCAGCGTAGTCCCGGACTTATCCTACAATGAGCAGTTCTTC
many	TRBV5-1	NA	TRBJ2-6	CASSLTATGANVLTF	TGCGCCAGCAGCCTAACAGCCACGGGGGCCAACGTCCTGACTTTC
NA	TRBV5-1	NA	TRBJ1-2	CASSLAGTTNYGYTF	TGCGCCAGCAGCTTGGCTGGGACGACGAACTATGGCTACACCTTC
many	TRBV9	NA	TRBJ2-1	CASSVASVSPNEQFF	TGTGCCAGCAGCGTAGCTTCGGTTAGTCCCAATGAGCAGTTCTTC
many	TRBV15	NA	TRBJ1-1	CATSRAGGGRRATEAFF	TGTGCCACCAGCAGAGCGGGAGGGGGTAGAAGGGCGACTGAAGCTTTCTTT
few	TRBV5-1	TRBD2	TRBJ2-1	CASSRTPKLAGVGRSYNEQFF	TGCGCCAGCAGCCGAACCCCCAAACTAGCGGGAGTAGGAAGATCCTACAATGAGCAGTTCTTC
many	TRBV5-1	NA	TRBJ2-1	CASSLAQNEQFF	TGCGCCAGCAGCTTGGCCCAGAATGAGCAGTTCTTC
NA	TRBV3-1	NA	TRBJ1-4	CASSIWGSREKLFF	TGTGCCAGCAGCATCTGGGGGTCCAGGGAAAAACTGTTTTTT
NA	TRBV18	NA	TRBJ1-4	CASSPIVEKLFF	TGTGCCAGCTCACCAATAGTAGAAAAACTGTTTTTT
few	TRBV20-1	NA	TRBJ2-7	CSAGGDDRVYEQYF	TGCAGTGCTGGGGGGGATGACAGGGTCTACGAGCAGTACTTC
many	TRBV11-2	NA	TRBJ2-3	CASKGSVNTDTQYF	TGTGCCAGCAAGGGTTCAGTGAACACAGATACGCAGTATTTT
many	TRBV24-1	NA	TRBJ2-1	CATSDSLGPSYNEQFF	TGTGCCACCAGTGATTCTTTAGGGCCTTCCTACAATGAGCAGTTCTTC
NA	TRBV5-1	NA	TRBJ2-3	CASSPQSPDTQYF	TGCGCCAGCAGCCCCCAATCCCCAGATACGCAGTATTTT
NA	TRBV30	NA	TRBJ2-3	CAWTAGAPDTQYF	TGTGCCTGGACCGCCGGGGCCCCAGATACGCAGTATTTT
few	TRBV5-5	NA	TRBJ1-2	CASSLPVGYTF	TGTGCCAGCAGCTTGCCTGTTGGCTACACCTTC
many	TRBV5-6	NA	TRBJ2-5	CASSLADQTQYF	TGTGCCAGCAGCTTGGCTGACCAGACCCAGTACTTC
NA	TRBV14	NA	TRBJ1-2	CASSLKENSPYGYTF	TGTGCCAGCAGCCTAAAGGAAAACAGCCCATATGGCTACACCTTC
many	TRBV7-3	NA	TRBJ2-3	CASSGGSSTDTQYF	TGTGCCAGCAGCGGGGGAAGCAGCACAGATACGCAGTATTTT
NA	TRBV6-5	NA	TRBJ1-6	CASRPRRLVPPNSPLHF	TGTGCCAGCAGACCCCGGCGCCTGGTCCCTCCCAATTCACCCCTCCACTTT
many	TRBV21-1	NA	TRBJ2-1	CASSCGGEQFF	TGTGCCAGCAGTTGCGGTGGTGAGCAGTTCTTC
many	TRBV20-1	NA	TRBJ2-1	CSARAWVNNNEQFF	TGCAGTGCTAGAGCTTGGGTGAACAACAATGAGCAGTTCTTC
many	TRBV4-1	NA	TRBJ2-7	CASSAPGISYEQYF	TGCGCCAGCAGCGCTCCGGGGATCTCCTACGAGCAGTACTTC
many	TRBV5-1	NA	TRBJ2-1	CASSLLDTYNEQFF	TGCGCCAGCAGCTTACTGGATACCTACAATGAGCAGTTCTTC
few	TRBV10-3	TRBD1	TRBJ2-5	CAISEYRGTQETQYF	TGTGCCATCAGTGAGTACAGGGGGACGCAAGAGACCCAGTACTTC
few	TRBV20-1	NA	TRBJ2-6	CSARDRAVGANVLTF	TGCAGTGCTAGAGATAGAGCTGTTGGGGCCAACGTCCTGACTTTC
NA	TRBV15	TRBD2	TRBJ2-1	CATSPGASGRDEQFF	TGTGCCACCAGCCCCGGAGCTAGCGGGAGGGATGAGCAGTTCTTC
NA	TRBV4-2	NA	TRBJ2-1	CASLRVGARNEQFF	TGTGCCAGCCTGCGGGTGGGAGCCCGCAATGAGCAGTTCTTC
NA	TRBV7-2	NA	TRBJ2-5	CASSSTWETQYF	TGTGCCAGCAGCTCAACCTGGGAGACCCAGTACTTC
NA	TRBV5-1	TRBD2	TRBJ2-3	CASSFRGLAGGSRDTQYF	TGCGCCAGCAGCTTCCGGGGACTAGCGGGAGGGTCAAGAGATACGCAGTATTTT
NA	TRBV20-1	NA	TRBJ2-1	CSARGAGTYNEQFF	TGCAGTGCTAGAGGGGCAGGGACCTACAATGAGCAGTTCTTC
many	TRBV6-5	TRBD1	TRBJ1-2	CASSYGILGTGHYGYTF	TGTGCCAGCAGTTATGGGATTTTGGGGACAGGCCACTATGGCTACACCTTC
many	TRBV24-1	TRBD1	TRBJ2-3	CATSDPGQGATDTQYF	TGTGCCACCAGTGACCCGGGACAGGGGGCAACAGATACGCAGTATTTT
many	TRBV9	NA	TRBJ2-5	CASSVGVTPKQETQYF	TGTGCCAGCAGCGTAGGGGTAACCCCAAAGCAAGAGACCCAGTACTTC
many	TRBV20-1	TRBD2	TRBJ2-1	CSARDRNSGRNEQFF	TGCAGTGCTAGAGATCGGAATAGCGGGAGGAATGAGCAGTTCTTC
few	TRBV7-7	NA	TRBJ2-5	CASSLLVAETQYF	TGTGCCAGCAGCTTATTAGTTGCGGAGACCCAGTACTTC